Listed below are T cell receptor beta chains from one sample, sequenced in a study of Ad26.COV2.S vaccination and SARS-CoV-2 variants. The table came from immunoSEQ multiplex PCR; TCRdb's copy has only in-frame clones and leaves some out. This sample yields around 350,000 clones, of which roughly nine tenths are seen a single time; about 3.8% belongs to the top ten. Sample: peripheral blood, taken after recovery from COVID-19. The receptors were sampled from a human donor who had recovered from COVID-19. The CDR3 runs from the conserved cysteine through the conserved F or W. The D gene is left open where the match is weak.

V gene: TRBV25-1; D gene: NA; CDR3 protein: CASSALRTIYF
V gene: TRBV9; D gene: NA; CDR3 protein: CASSVASNNSPLHF
V gene: TRBV4-1; D gene: NA; CDR3 protein: CASSQDGWRGRYNEQFF
V gene: TRBV19; D gene: NA; CDR3 protein: CASSMGTEANYGYTF
V gene: TRBV7-2; D gene: NA; CDR3 protein: CASSLEVYQPQHF
V gene: TRBV27; D gene: TRBD1; CDR3 protein: CASRQGARGNTIYF
V gene: TRBV5-4; D gene: TRBD1; CDR3 protein: CASSGQGYGYTF
V gene: TRBV6-5; D gene: NA; CDR3 protein: CASRRAKGTDTQYF
V gene: TRBV7-8; D gene: TRBD1; CDR3 protein: CASSPGQGLTDTQYF
V gene: TRBV28; D gene: NA; CDR3 protein: CASRPGHLEAFF
V gene: TRBV11-2; D gene: NA; CDR3 protein: CASSLDGALGGYTF
V gene: TRBV19; D gene: NA; CDR3 protein: CASSNLPGPTPYEQYF
V gene: TRBV19; D gene: TRBD2; CDR3 protein: CASSSEGLAGGYEQYF
V gene: TRBV6-5; D gene: NA; CDR3 protein: CASLFFDTQYF
V gene: TRBV9; D gene: TRBD1; CDR3 protein: CASSVGQGGTEAFF
V gene: TRBV7-9; D gene: NA; CDR3 protein: CASSSSLYGYTF
V gene: TRBV24-1; D gene: NA; CDR3 protein: CATSDSSTETQYF
V gene: TRBV4-2; D gene: TRBD1; CDR3 protein: CASSSRLQGARVETQYF
V gene: TRBV4-3; D gene: NA; CDR3 protein: CASSRTFSVTGELFF
V gene: TRBV6-6; D gene: NA; CDR3 protein: CASRPRVTVSYEQYF
V gene: TRBV12-5; D gene: NA; CDR3 protein: CASGGVSYEQYF
V gene: TRBV6-6; D gene: TRBD2; CDR3 protein: CASSFTGTRGEQYF
V gene: TRBV5-1; D gene: NA; CDR3 protein: CASSPPETSYEQYF
V gene: TRBV12-3/TRBV12-4; D gene: NA; CDR3 protein: CASSGRGWQYF
V gene: TRBV27; D gene: NA; CDR3 protein: CASSLWLGRPYEQYF
V gene: TRBV10-3; D gene: NA; CDR3 protein: CAIRSRVYTDTQYF
V gene: TRBV10-3; D gene: TRBD2; CDR3 protein: CAISESGSGGAVEQFF
V gene: TRBV19; D gene: NA; CDR3 protein: CASSIRGIGQPQHF
V gene: TRBV3-1/TRBV3-2; D gene: NA; CDR3 protein: CASSQDRTGRDVSEAFF
V gene: TRBV5-4; D gene: NA; CDR3 protein: CASSSRDRSYGYTF
V gene: TRBV13; D gene: NA; CDR3 protein: CASNNAMDGLRGTQYF
V gene: TRBV25-1; D gene: NA; CDR3 protein: CASSEYISGSYLFF
V gene: TRBV4-2; D gene: TRBD1; CDR3 protein: CASSPDRVKNIQYF
V gene: TRBV5-4; D gene: NA; CDR3 protein: CASSLQGGTEAFF
V gene: TRBV5-8; D gene: NA; CDR3 protein: CASSLSANTEAFF
V gene: TRBV5-6; D gene: TRBD1; CDR3 protein: CASSSGTGGQPQHF
V gene: TRBV5-6; D gene: NA; CDR3 protein: CASSLIKGNQPQHF
V gene: TRBV7-2; D gene: TRBD2; CDR3 protein: CASSAGLAYNEQFF
V gene: TRBV7-9; D gene: TRBD2; CDR3 protein: CASSGGTSRSTRDTQYF
V gene: TRBV18; D gene: TRBD1; CDR3 protein: CASSTLRQGYQETQYF
V gene: TRBV6-4; D gene: NA; CDR3 protein: CASSRQPNTGELFF
V gene: TRBV19; D gene: NA; CDR3 protein: CASALPLAKYTGELFF